Listed here are 18 T cell receptor beta chains from one sample, sequenced in a study of blood T cell repertoires in COVID-19. Produced via immunoSEQ multiplex PCR; TCRdb's table is partial and in-frame only. The sample holds approximately 300,000 clones; around 84% are singletons and the top ten take roughly a tenth. The source material was PBMCs or T cells enriched from blood (not recorded which). The receptors come from a woman between 18 and 29 years old who had recovered from COVID-19.

The rearrangement links TRBV12-5 to TRBJ1-2; 8 bases align to TRBD1. Per germline, CDR1 LGHNT and CDR2 FRNRAP. The CDR3 loop spans 14 amino acids. V lost 5 bases to trimming and J lost 6 bases; unmatched junction nucleotides: 8. The chain's CDR3 is CASGLDRGWNGYTF. The CDR3 nucleotides are TGTGCTAGTGGTCTTGACAGGGGTTGGAATGGCTACACCTTC.

V is TRBV6-5 and J is TRBJ1-3, with 7 bases matching TRBD1. Germline CDR1 reads MNHEY; CDR2 reads SVGAGI. Germline trimming cut 8 bases from V and 3 bases from J; bases unmatched to any gene: 7. The CDR3 is 14 residues long. In nucleotides, the CDR3 is TGTGCCAGCGGTACAGGGGCCCTTGGAAACACCATATATTTT. This translates into CASGTGALGNTIYF.

This clone was seen a single time. The V and J genes are TRBV5-1 and TRBJ1-6; 9 nucleotides match TRBD1. This CDR3 is built from 15 residues. V was pared by 2 bases and J by 8 bases, with 5 bases of the junction left unmatched. Per the germline V gene, CDR1 is SGHRS and CDR2 is YFSETQ. This CDR3 reads CASSLQGAEDSPLHF. In DNA form, the CDR3 reads TGCGCCAGCAGCTTACAGGGGGCGGAGGATTCACCCCTCCACTTT. Filled out from reference TRBV5-1 and TRBJ1-6, the complete variable domain reads KAGVTQTPRYLIKTRGQQVTLSCSPISGHRSVSWYQQTPGQGLQFLFEYFSETQRNKGNFPGRFSGRQFSNSRSEMNVSTLELGDSALYLCASSLQGAEDSPLHFGNGTRLTVT.

This clone came up once. This sequence joins TRBV4-1 and TRBJ2-7; tentatively, D is TRBD2 (5 bases). The CDR3 loop spans 14 amino acids. Germline V CDR1 and CDR2: MGHRA, YSYEKL. The V gene lost 5 bases and the J gene lost 6 bases, with 17 bases spanning the gap. The CDR3 region has the DNA TGCGCCAGCAGCTCGGACTTCGGACGTGGCGAGCAGTACTTC. It translates to CASSSDFGRGEQYF.

The V gene is TRBV11-3, the J gene TRBJ2-1; D perhaps matches TRBD1 (6 bases). CDR3 size: 15 residues. V was cut by 6 bases and J by 4 bases, with 16 bases left in between. CDR1 is SGHNT and CDR2 is YENEEA in the germline V gene. CDR3 protein: CASSLGAGAYNEQFF. CDR3 coding DNA: TGTGCCAGCAGTCTTGGGGCAGGGGCTTACAATGAGCAGTTCTTC.

This clone occurred a few times. V gene TRBV6-5 combines with J gene TRBJ2-4, with 12 bases fitting TRBD2. V lost 5 bases, J lost 7 bases, and 6 bases stayed unmatched. The CDR3 has 15 amino acids. Per the germline V gene, CDR1 is MNHEY and CDR2 is SVGAGI. CDR3 in amino acids: CASSLGTSGPNIQYF. The CDR3, as DNA: TGTGCCAGCAGTCTCGGGACTAGCGGGCCCAACATTCAGTACTTC.

Concerning this clone: Other DNA sequences in this sample translate to the same CDR3. V and J are TRBV12-3 or TRBV12-4 and TRBJ1-1; D is uncertain. Trimming took off 1 base at V and 1 base at J, with 4 bases between the two ends. CDR3 length: 13 residues. CDR3 nucleotides: TGTGCCAGCAGTTTAGGTAGGAACACTGAAGCTTTCTTT. It encodes CASSLGRNTEAFF.

The chain employs TRBV5-5 and TRBJ1-5; maybe TRBD1 (6 bases). The ends were cut back, 5 bases at V and 7 bases at J, with 13 bases in the middle. The length of the CDR3 is 13 residues. Germline V gene lookup returns CDR1 SGHKS and CDR2 YYEKEE (reference sequence). CDR3 coding DNA: TGTGCCAGCAGTGTGAACAGGGACCAGCCCCAGCATTTT. Its translation: CASSVNRDQPQHF.

The rearrangement links TRBV19 to TRBJ1-2; no clear D. Trimming removed 3 bases at V and 5 bases at J, with 13 bases between. Germline values: CDR1 LNHDA, CDR2 SQIVND (reference sequence). There are 14 residues in the CDR3. CDR3 in DNA: TGTGCCAGTAGTATGCCTCCGGAGCGGTATGGCTACACCTTC. Residues: CASSMPPERYGYTF.

The rearrangement uses TRBV14 and TRBJ2-7; D not resolved. The ends were cut back, 2 bases at V and 5 bases at J, with 4 bases in the middle. Germline V gene sequence: CDR1 SGHDN, CDR2 FVKESK. This CDR3 comprises 11 residues. The CDR3 DNA reads TGTGCCAGCAGCCAAAGCGACGAGCAGTACTTC. Amino acids: CASSQSDEQYF.

The chain is built from TRBV2 and TRBJ2-2, with a tentative D call TRBD1 (6 bases). The V gene's germline CDR1 is SNHLY and CDR2 FYNNEI. This CDR3 has 16 amino acids. V was cut by 3 bases and J by 1 base, with 12 bases left in between. Written as DNA, the CDR3 is TGTGCCAGCAGTGAGCAGGGGTCCTTGAACACCGGGGAGCTGTTTTTT. This codes for CASSEQGSLNTGELFF.

The chain recombines TRBV25-1 with TRBJ1-1; no clear D gene. Germline-derived CDR1 and CDR2 are MGHDK and SYGVNS. The CDR3 has 13 residues. V was trimmed by 5 bases and J by 6 bases, leaving 13 bases between them. This CDR3 is CASSTPGLSEAFF. CDR3 in DNA: TGTGCCAGCAGTACTCCTGGACTCTCTGAAGCTTTCTTT.

This sequence joins TRBV28 and TRBJ2-1; D is perhaps TRBD2 (6 bases). The germline gives CDR1 MDHEN, CDR2 SYDVKM. Trimming took off 2 bases at V and 3 bases at J, with 11 bases between the two ends. This CDR3 contains 15 residues. The chain's CDR3 is CASSLTVADYNEQFF. As DNA, the CDR3 is TGTGCCAGCAGTTTAACCGTAGCGGACTACAATGAGCAGTTCTTC.

The chain couples TRBV6-5 to TRBJ1-1; D remains unclear. Germline V CDR1 and CDR2: MNHEY, SVGAGI. Trimming took 2 bases from V and 1 from J, leaving 14 bases between them. This CDR3 comprises 16 residues. The CDR3 protein is CASSYGPTNPNTEAFF. Written as DNA, the CDR3 is TGTGCCAGCAGTTACGGTCCGACAAACCCGAACACTGAAGCTTTCTTT.

This chain uses TRBV7-7 with TRBJ2-2; 8 nucleotides agree with TRBD2. Trimming cost V 5 bases and J 1 base; bases outside gene matches: 3. The CDR3 runs to 15 residues. From germline, CDR1 is SSHAT and CDR2 FNYEAQ (reference sequence). The chain's CDR3 is CASSITSGNTGELFF. The CDR3 nucleotides read TGTGCCAGCAGCATCACTAGCGGGAACACCGGGGAGCTGTTTTTT.

The table lists this clone with a count of one. The chain recombines TRBV3-1 (or the pseudogene TRBV3-2) with TRBJ1-6, with D possibly matching TRBD1 (5 bases). Germline CDR1 is LGHDT and CDR2 is YNNKEL (reference sequence). The CDR3 is 17 residues long. The germline V and J ends were trimmed by 4 bases and 4 bases, with 17 bases remaining between them. The CDR3 nucleotides are TGTGCCAGCAGCCTTGATCTCAGGGTGACTTATAATTCACCCCTCCACTTT. Residues: CASSLDLRVTYNSPLHF.

A single count supports this clone. CDR3 nucleotides: TGTGCCAGTAGTGCCCACATCGGGGGGAATGAGCAGTTCTTC. Its protein is CASSAHIGGNEQFF. The chain links TRBV19 to TRBJ2-1; 7 nucleotides agree with TRBD2. Germline values: CDR1 LNHDA, CDR2 SQIVND (reference sequence). The CDR3 runs 14 residues. The J segment lost 7 bases and the V segment lost 5 bases, leaving 8 bases of the junction unmatched.

The chain recombines TRBV5-5 with TRBJ2-7; 8 bases align to TRBD1. Per germline, CDR1 SGHKS and CDR2 YYEKEE (reference sequence). The CDR3 is 15 amino acids. The V segment lost 4 bases and the J segment 6 bases; nucleotides outside the gene matches: 12. CDR3 loop: CASSPHPVTGVEQYF. Here the CDR3 DNA reads TGTGCCAGCAGCCCCCATCCTGTGACAGGGGTCGAGCAGTACTTC.